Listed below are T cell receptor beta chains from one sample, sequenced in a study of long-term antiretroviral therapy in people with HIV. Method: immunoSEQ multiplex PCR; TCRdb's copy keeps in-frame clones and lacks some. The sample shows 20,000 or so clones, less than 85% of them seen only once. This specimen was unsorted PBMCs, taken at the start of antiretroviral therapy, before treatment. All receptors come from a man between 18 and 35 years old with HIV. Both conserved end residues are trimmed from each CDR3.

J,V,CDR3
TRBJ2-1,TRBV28,ASSFDRGTRNNEQF
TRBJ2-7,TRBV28,ASSSKFRDRDEQY
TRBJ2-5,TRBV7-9,ASSTWTGGETQY
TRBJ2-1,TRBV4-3,ASSQVELRYNEQF
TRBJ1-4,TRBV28,ASSLYFAGELATNEKLF
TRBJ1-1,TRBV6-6,ASSYSVGQGARAF
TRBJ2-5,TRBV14,ASSRRQPMLEGTQY
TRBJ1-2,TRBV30,AWSVQALGGYT
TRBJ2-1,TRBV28,ASSLLRLAGHNEQF
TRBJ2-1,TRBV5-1,ASSLEARVSSYNEQF
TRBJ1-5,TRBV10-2,ASRGGSQPQH
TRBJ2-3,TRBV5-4,ASRNQRSSTDTQY
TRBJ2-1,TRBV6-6,ASSYTGDEQF
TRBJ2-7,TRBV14,ASSQVATSYEQY
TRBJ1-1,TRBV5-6,ASSPPGDRRTWGAF
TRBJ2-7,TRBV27,ASSSGFYEQY
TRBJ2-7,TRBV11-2,ASTPRDSPYEQY
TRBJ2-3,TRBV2,ASSYQGASTDTQY
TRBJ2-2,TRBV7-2,ASSLWTGGNTGELF
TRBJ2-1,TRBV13,ASSYQITRASPANEQF
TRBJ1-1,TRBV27,ASSLQGSIAEAF
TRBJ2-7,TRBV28,ASSPTLPGEQY
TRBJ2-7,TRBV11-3,ASSLGGGEGYEQY
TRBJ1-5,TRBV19,ASSILGVGSNQPQH
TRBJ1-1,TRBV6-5,ASSYGGTLNTEAF
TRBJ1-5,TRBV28,ASSSPSGYDQPQH
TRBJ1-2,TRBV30,AWIPGTGVRGGYT
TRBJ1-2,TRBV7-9,ATPSGSGYT
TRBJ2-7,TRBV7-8,ASSPQLAGRHEQY
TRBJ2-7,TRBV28,ASSFHTGNLGESAYEQY
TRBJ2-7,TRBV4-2,ASSTSGTGYEQY
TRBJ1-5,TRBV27,ASSYSGLVGPQH
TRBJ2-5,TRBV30,AWSAGTATQY
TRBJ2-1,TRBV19,ASSSAGGPYNEQF
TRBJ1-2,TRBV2,ASSETGGYYGYT
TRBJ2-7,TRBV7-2,ASSPRGTSYEQY
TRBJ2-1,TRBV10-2,ASSDGAGGSYNEQF
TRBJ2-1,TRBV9,ASSPPTQGLYNEQF
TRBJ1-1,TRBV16,ASSLLKNTEAF
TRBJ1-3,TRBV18,ASSPRDRVANTIY
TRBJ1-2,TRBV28,ASSSRNYGYT
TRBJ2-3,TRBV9,ASSQGRSTDTQY
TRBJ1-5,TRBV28,ASQEGTHQPQH
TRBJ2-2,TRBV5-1,ASSTGGLNTGELF
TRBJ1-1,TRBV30,AWRAGHAGLNTEAF
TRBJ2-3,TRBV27,ASSFSAGATDTQY
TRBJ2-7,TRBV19,ASSSQISNGHYEQY
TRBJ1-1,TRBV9,ASSQQVTTEAF
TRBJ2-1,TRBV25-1,ASSQKREEYNEQF
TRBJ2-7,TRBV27,ASSLSNGEQY
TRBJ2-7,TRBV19,ATQDTLAGEPYEQY
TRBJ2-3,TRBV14,ASSQLAGVGDTQY
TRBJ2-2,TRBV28,ASSPDRSSGKNTGELF
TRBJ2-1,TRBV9,ASSVDDRRDEQF
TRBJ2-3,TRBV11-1,ASSLGDTQY
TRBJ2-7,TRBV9,ASSVGTDTSSYEQY
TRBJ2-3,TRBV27,ASSSTHWDTQY
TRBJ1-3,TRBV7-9,ASSLLGSTSGNTIY